Listed below are T cell receptor beta chains from one sample, sequenced in a study of blood T cell repertoires in COVID-19. Clones were sequenced by immunoSEQ multiplex PCR, and TCRdb holds only the in-frame ones, with some missing. The sample lists 350,000 to 400,000 clones; 80% to 90% were seen once. The specimen was PBMCs or T cells enriched from blood (not recorded which). The receptors here all came from a man younger than 35 who had recovered from COVID-19. The CDR3 runs from the conserved cysteine through the conserved F or W. A D gene is named only where the DNA matches it firmly. The listing skips clone size in some rows; elsewhere it reads once, few, many or a size class.

v_gene	d_gene	abundance	len	j_gene	CDR3aa	CDR3nt
TRBV27	-	-	14	TRBJ2-7	CASRRQASSYEQYF	TGTGCCAGCAGAAGGCAGGCAAGCTCCTACGAGCAGTACTTC
TRBV30	-	-	12	TRBJ1-1	CAWSVFPREAFF	TGTGCCTGGAGTGTGTTTCCTCGGGAAGCTTTCTTT
TRBV5-1	TRBD2	few	15	TRBJ2-7	CASSATSGRSGEQYF	TGCGCCAGCAGCGCAACTAGCGGGAGATCAGGCGAGCAGTACTTC
TRBV18	-	-	14	TRBJ1-2	CASSPPGSTYGYTF	TGTGCCAGCTCACCTCCAGGCAGTACCTATGGCTACACCTTC
TRBV3-1/TRBV3-2	-	-	14	TRBJ1-1	CASSGGHMNTEAFF	TGTGCCAGCAGCGGCGGACATATGAACACTGAAGCTTTCTTT
TRBV11-3	-	-	16	TRBJ2-2	CASSLSASSNTGELFF	TGTGCCAGCAGCTTATCGGCTAGCTCGAACACCGGGGAGCTGTTTTTT
TRBV5-1	-	-	11	TRBJ2-7	CASSSSYEQYF	TGCGCCAGCAGCTCCTCTTACGAGCAGTACTTC
TRBV5-1	-	-	14	TRBJ2-7	CASRLLGSSGEQYF	TGCGCCAGCAGGTTGTTGGGGAGTTCAGGCGAGCAGTACTTC
TRBV19	TRBD1	-	13	TRBJ1-6	CASSGTANSPLHF	TGTGCCAGTAGCGGGACAGCAAATTCACCCCTCCACTTT
TRBV28	TRBD1	-	12	TRBJ1-4	CASTTGGEKLFF	TGTGCCAGCACTACAGGGGGCGAAAAACTGTTTTTT
TRBV18	TRBD1	once	14	TRBJ2-1	CASSPQGAEGEQFF	TGTGCCAGCTCTCCACAGGGGGCGGAGGGTGAGCAGTTCTTC
TRBV6-6	-	-	15	TRBJ2-1	CASSPVGGGRNEQFF	TGTGCCAGCAGTCCCGTAGGGGGGGGCAGAAATGAGCAGTTCTTC
TRBV7-2	TRBD1	-	15	TRBJ1-1	CASSSPGQVGPEAFF	TGTGCCAGCAGTTCCCCGGGACAGGTAGGTCCTGAAGCTTTCTTT
TRBV24-1	-	-	15	TRBJ2-5	CATSDLGRGEETQYF	TGTGCCACCAGTGATTTGGGCAGGGGGGAAGAGACCCAGTACTTC
TRBV13	TRBD1	-	15	TRBJ1-6	CASSLRQGNNSPLHF	TGTGCCAGCAGCCTCCGACAGGGTAATAATTCACCCCTCCACTTT
TRBV2	-	-	14	TRBJ1-1	CASRAGTPYTEAFF	TGTGCCAGCAGGGCCGGGACTCCCTACACTGAAGCTTTCTTT
TRBV7-7	-	-	16	TRBJ2-1	CASSPHPGASYNEQFF	TGTGCCAGCAGCCCCCACCCAGGGGCCTCCTACAATGAGCAGTTCTTC
TRBV11-3	-	-	17	TRBJ1-2	CASSSSPWGRVTYGYTF	TGTGCCAGCAGTTCAAGCCCTTGGGGCAGGGTTACCTATGGCTACACCTTC
TRBV16	-	-	12	TRBJ2-7	CASSQQGYEQYF	TGTGCCAGCAGCCAACAGGGTTACGAGCAGTACTTC
TRBV12-3/TRBV12-4	-	-	11	TRBJ1-2	CASGSSYGYTF	TGTGCCAGCGGGAGTAGCTATGGCTACACCTTC
TRBV6-5	-	-	14	TRBJ2-7	CASSYARLDSEQYF	TGTGCCAGCAGTTACGCTAGACTCGATTCCGAGCAGTACTTC
TRBV7-9	-	once	15	TRBJ1-2	CASSLSGFLGESDTF	TGTGCCAGCAGCTTAAGTGGTTTTTTAGGGGAATCGGACACCTTC
TRBV28	-	-	14	TRBJ2-7	CASSLWDSNYEQYF	TGTGCCAGCAGTTTATGGGACTCCAACTACGAGCAGTACTTC
TRBV2	-	-	15	TRBJ2-7	CASSVSLFSSYEQYF	TGTGCCAGCAGCGTATCCCTTTTTAGTTCCTACGAGCAGTACTTC
TRBV28	-	-	14	TRBJ2-7	CASSRGGSSYEQYF	TGTGCCAGCAGTCGTGGAGGGAGCTCCTACGAGCAGTACTTC
TRBV27	-	-	13	TRBJ2-1	CASSSTDYEEQFF	TGTGCCAGCAGTTCTACGGACTACGAAGAGCAGTTCTTC
TRBV10-3	-	-	11	TRBJ1-2	CAIRQSYGYTF	TGTGCCATCAGACAGAGCTATGGCTACACCTTC
TRBV11-2	TRBD2	-	15	TRBJ2-3	CASSLGGGPTDTQYF	TGTGCCAGCAGCTTGGGCGGGGGGCCCACAGATACGCAGTATTTT
TRBV18	TRBD1	-	16	TRBJ1-5	CASSRTQGTNNQPQHF	TGTGCCAGCTCACGAACACAGGGGACCAATAATCAGCCCCAGCATTTT
TRBV19	-	-	16	TRBJ1-1	CASTNAAGTSNTEAFF	TGTGCCAGTACCAATGCCGCCGGGACATCGAACACTGAAGCTTTCTTT
TRBV19	TRBD1	-	16	TRBJ2-1	CASSISSGGAYNEQFF	TGTGCCAGTAGTATTTCTTCAGGGGGCGCCTACAATGAGCAGTTCTTC
TRBV19	TRBD2	-	15	TRBJ2-1	CASSIILAGTNEQFF	TGTGCCAGTAGTATAATCTTAGCGGGGACAAATGAGCAGTTCTTC
TRBV7-9	-	-	14	TRBJ1-1	CASSFGAPSTEAFF	TGTGCCAGCAGCTTTGGGGCGCCCAGCACTGAAGCTTTCTTT
TRBV30	TRBD1	-	18	TRBJ2-6	CAWIKREQGESGANVLTF	TGTGCCTGGATAAAGAGGGAGCAGGGGGAGTCTGGGGCCAACGTCCTGACTTTC
TRBV6-1	-	-	16	TRBJ1-1	CASSEYNYPIYTEAFF	TGTGCCAGCAGTGAATACAACTATCCGATATACACTGAAGCTTTCTTT
TRBV5-1	-	-	15	TRBJ1-1	CASSLASGLNTEAFF	TGCGCCAGCAGCTTGGCGTCCGGGTTGAACACTGAAGCTTTCTTT
TRBV7-2	-	-	15	TRBJ1-5	CASSLVAGRGQPQHF	TGTGCCAGCAGCTTAGTGGCAGGGAGGGGACAGCCCCAGCATTTT
TRBV30	-	-	11	TRBJ2-1	CAWSAEPKQFF	TGTGCCTGGAGTGCTGAGCCCAAGCAGTTCTTC